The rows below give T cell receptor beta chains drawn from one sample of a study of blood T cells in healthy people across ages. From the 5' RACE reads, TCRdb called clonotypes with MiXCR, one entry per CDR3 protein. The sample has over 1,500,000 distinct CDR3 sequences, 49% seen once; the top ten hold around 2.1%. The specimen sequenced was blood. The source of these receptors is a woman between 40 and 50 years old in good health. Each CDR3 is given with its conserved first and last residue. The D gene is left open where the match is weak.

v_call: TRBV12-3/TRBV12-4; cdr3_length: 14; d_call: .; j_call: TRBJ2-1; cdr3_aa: CASRPEGGDNEQFF
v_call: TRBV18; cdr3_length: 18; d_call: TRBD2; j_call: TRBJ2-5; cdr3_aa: CASSPGPFGAGVKETQYF
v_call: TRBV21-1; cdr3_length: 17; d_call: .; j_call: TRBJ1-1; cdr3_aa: CASSVGLGGHMNTGAFF
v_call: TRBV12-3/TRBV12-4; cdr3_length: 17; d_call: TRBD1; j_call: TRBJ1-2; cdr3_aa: CASKNAGTGGALSGYTF
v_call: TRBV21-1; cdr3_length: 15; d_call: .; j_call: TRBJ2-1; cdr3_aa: CASSKVTGVWDEQFF
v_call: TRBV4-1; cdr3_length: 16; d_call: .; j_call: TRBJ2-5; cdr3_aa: CASSQEGRTRTMTQYF
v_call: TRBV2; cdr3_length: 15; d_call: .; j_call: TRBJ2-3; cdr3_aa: CASRVQRIGADTQYF
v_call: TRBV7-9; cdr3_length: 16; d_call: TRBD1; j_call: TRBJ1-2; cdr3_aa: CASSLDGTGVFHGYTF
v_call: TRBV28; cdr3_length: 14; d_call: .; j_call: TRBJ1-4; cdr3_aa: CASMDPPVNEKLFF
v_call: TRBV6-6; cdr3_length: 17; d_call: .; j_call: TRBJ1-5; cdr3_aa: CASRPPGHQTSNQPQHF
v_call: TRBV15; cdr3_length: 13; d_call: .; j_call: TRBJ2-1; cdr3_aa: CATSVRAPNEQFF
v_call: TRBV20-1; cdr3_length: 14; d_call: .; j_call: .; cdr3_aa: CSGLRAAERYEQYF
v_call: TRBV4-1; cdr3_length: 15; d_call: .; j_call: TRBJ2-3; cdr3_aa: CASSQDRVLTDTQYF
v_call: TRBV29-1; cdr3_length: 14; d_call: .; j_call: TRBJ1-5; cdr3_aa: CSVDGGGGNQPQHF
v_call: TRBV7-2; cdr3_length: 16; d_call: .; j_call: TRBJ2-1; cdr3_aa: CASRSVRDHRREEQFF
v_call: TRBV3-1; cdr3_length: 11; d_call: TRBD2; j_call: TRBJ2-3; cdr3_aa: CACGGGDTQYF
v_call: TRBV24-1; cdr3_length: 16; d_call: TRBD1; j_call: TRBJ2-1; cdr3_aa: CATSDRTGSSYNEQFF
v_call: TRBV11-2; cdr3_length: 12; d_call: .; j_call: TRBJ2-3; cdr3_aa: CASSLTTSTQYF
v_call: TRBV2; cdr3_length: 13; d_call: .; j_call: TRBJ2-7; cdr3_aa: CASKDSRVYEQYF
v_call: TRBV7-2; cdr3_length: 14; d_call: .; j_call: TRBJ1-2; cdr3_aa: CASSRTGTLVGYTF
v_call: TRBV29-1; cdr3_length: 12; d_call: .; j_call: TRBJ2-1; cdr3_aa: CSAHQVYNEQFF
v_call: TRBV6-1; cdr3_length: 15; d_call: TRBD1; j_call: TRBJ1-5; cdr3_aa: CASSEATQGNQPQHF
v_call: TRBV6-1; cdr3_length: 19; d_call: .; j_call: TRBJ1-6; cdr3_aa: CASSPSEGHPQGINSPLHF
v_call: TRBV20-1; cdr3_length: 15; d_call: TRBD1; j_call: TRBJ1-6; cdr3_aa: CSAADRGSYNSPLHF
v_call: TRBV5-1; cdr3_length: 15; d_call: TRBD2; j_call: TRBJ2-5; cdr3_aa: CASSLIAGWQETQYF
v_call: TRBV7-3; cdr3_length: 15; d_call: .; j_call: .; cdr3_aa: CTSSLGRGRRETQYF
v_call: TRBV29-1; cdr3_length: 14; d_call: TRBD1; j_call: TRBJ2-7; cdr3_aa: CSVEKTGAPYEQYF
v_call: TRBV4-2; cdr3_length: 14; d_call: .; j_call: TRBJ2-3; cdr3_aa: CASSQYTSTDTQYF
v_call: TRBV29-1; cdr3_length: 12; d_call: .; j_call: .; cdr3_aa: CSVWAGGDIQYF
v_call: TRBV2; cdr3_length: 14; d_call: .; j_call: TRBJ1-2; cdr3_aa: CASSEAWTEDGYTF
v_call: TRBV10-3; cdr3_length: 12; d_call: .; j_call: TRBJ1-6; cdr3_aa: CAISQGDSPLHF
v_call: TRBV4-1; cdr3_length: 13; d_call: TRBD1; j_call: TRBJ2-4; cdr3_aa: CASSQEGDREKYF
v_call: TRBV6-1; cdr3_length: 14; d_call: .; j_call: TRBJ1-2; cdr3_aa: CASSEAAQLWGYTF
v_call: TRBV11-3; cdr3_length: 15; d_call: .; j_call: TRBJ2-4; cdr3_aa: CASSLDEASLGEQYF
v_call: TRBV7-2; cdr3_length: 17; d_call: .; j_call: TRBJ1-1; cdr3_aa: CASSLVGQGFRPMGAFF
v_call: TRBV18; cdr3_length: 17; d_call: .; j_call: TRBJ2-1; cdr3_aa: CASSPQPGLKAYNEQFF
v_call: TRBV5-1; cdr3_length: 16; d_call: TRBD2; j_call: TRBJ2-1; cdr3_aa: CASSFSGVPSYNEQFF
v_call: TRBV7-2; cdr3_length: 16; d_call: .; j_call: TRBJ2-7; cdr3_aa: CASSLGTGLLFYEQYF
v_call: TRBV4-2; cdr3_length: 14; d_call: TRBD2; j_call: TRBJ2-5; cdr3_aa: CASSQTSVGGTQYF
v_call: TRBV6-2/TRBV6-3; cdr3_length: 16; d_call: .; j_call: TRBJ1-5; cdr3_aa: CASSYTRLNRFEPQHF
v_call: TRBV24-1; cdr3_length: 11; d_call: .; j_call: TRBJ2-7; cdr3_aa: CATSEEAEQYF
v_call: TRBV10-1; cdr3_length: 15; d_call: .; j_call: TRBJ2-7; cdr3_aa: CASSEAEGRSYEQYF
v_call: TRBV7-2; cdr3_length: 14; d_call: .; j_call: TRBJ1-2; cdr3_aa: CASSSPPTDRGYTF
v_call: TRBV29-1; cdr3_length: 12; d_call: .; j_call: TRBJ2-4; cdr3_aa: CSVEGGLGIQYF
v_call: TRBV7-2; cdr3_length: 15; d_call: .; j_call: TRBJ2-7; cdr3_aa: CASSLGRTRLGEQYF